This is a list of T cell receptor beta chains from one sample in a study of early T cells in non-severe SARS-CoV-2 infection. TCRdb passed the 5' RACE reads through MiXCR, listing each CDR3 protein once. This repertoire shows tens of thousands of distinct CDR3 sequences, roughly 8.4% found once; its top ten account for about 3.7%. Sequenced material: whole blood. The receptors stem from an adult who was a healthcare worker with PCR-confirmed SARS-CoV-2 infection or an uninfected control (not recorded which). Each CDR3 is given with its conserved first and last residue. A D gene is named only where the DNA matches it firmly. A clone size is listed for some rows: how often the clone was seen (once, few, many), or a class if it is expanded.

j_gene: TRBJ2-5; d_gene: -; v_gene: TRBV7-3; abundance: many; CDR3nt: TGTGCCAGCAGTCAAGGCCGAAAAGGGGAGACCCAGTACTTC; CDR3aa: CASSQGRKGETQYF
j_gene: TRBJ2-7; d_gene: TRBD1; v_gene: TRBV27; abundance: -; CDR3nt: TGTGCCAGCACCTTATGGGGCCCACAGGGGTACGAGCAGTACTTC; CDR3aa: CASTLWGPQGYEQYF
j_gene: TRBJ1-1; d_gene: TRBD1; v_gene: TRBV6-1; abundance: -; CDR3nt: TGTGCCAGCACCGCGCAGCCGACAGGGACTAACACTGAAGCTTTCTTT; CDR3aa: CASTAQPTGTNTEAFF
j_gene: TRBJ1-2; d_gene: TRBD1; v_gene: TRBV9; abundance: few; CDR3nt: TGTGCCAGCAGCCAAGGGGGCAGTTCAGACTATGGCTACACCTTC; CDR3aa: CASSQGGSSDYGYTF
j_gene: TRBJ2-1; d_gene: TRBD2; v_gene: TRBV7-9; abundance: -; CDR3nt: TGTGCCAGCAGCCGCCTAGCGGGAGACCTCAATGAGCAGTTCTTC; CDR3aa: CASSRLAGDLNEQFF
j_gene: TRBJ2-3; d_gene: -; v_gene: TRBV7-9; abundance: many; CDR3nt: TGTGCCAGCAGCTTGCCCACAGATACGCAGTATTTT; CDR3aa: CASSLPTDTQYF
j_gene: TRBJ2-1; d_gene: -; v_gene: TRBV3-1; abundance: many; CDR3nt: TGTGCCAGCAGCCAACACCCGGGACGGACCTACAATGAGCAGTTCTTC; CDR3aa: CASSQHPGRTYNEQFF
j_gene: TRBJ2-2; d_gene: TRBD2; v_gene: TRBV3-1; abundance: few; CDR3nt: TGTGCCAGCAGCCAAGATCTAGGAGGTGGACTAGCGGGAAACACCGGGGAGCTGTTTTTT; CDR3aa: CASSQDLGGGLAGNTGELFF
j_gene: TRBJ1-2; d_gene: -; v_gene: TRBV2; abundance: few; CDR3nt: TGTGCCAGCAGCGAGGGGTATGGCTACACCTTC; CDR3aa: CASSEGYGYTF
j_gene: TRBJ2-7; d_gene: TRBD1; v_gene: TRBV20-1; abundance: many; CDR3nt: TGCAGTGCTCCCAACCCCAGGGGGCTACGGTACGAGCAGTACTTC; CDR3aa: CSAPNPRGLRYEQYF
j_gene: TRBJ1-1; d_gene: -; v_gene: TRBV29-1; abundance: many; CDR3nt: TGCAGCGTTGTAGTACAGGCGAACACTGAAGCTTTCTTT; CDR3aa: CSVVVQANTEAFF
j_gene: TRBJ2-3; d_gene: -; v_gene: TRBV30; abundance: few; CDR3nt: TGTGCCTGGAGTACCCGGAGGGGAGATACGCAGTATTTT; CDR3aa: CAWSTRRGDTQYF
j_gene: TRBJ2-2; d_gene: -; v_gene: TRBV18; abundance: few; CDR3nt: TGTGCCAGCTCACCTCGTCCGACAGGACCCACCGGGGAGCTGTTTTTT; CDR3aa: CASSPRPTGPTGELFF
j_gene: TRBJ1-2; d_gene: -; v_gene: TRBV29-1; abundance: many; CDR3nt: TGCAGCGTTCGCCTCAGGGGAAACTATGGCTACACCTTC; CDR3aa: CSVRLRGNYGYTF
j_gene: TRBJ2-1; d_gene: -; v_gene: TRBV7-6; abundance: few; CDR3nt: TGTGCCAGCAGCTTTTTAGCGGACAATGAGCAGTTCTTC; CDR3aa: CASSFLADNEQFF
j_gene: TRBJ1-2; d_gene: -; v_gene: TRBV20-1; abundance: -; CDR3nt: TGCAGTGCTAGAGATCGATTGCGCGGGAACTATGGCTACACCTTC; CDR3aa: CSARDRLRGNYGYTF
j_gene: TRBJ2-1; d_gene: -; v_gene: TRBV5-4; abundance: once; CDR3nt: TGTGCCAGCAGAAGGTCCGGGAATGAGCAGTTCTTC; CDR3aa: CASRRSGNEQFF
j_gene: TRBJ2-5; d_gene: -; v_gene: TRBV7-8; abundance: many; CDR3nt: TGTGCCAGCAGCCCCGGTGGACGGCAAGAGACCCAGTACTTC; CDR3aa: CASSPGGRQETQYF
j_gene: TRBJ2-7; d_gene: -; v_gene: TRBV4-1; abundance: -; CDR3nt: TGCGCCAGCAGCCAAGATGACCGCTACGAGCAGTACTTC; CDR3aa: CASSQDDRYEQYF
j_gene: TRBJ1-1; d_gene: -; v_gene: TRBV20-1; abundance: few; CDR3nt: TGCAGTGCTAGGGAAGGCTTGAACACTGAAGCTTTCTTT; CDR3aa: CSAREGLNTEAFF
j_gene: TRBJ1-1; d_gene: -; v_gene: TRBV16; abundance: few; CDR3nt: TGTGCCAGCAGCAAATCGACAGGTAACACTGAAGCTTTCTTT; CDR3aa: CASSKSTGNTEAFF
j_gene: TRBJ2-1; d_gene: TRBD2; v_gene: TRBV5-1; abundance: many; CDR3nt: TGCGCCAGCAGCTTGTCAGTCGCGGGAGCCAAAGGTGGGCAGTTCTTC; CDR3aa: CASSLSVAGAKGGQFF
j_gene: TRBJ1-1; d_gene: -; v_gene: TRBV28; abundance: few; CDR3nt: TGTGCCAGCAGGAGGACTATGGACACTGAAGCTTTCTTT; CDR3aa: CASRRTMDTEAFF
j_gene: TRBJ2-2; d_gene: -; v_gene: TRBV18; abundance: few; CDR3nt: TGTGCCAGCTCACCGGCCCAGGCGAACACCGGGGAGCTGTTTTTT; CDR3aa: CASSPAQANTGELFF
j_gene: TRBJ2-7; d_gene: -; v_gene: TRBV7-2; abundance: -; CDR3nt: TGTGCCAGCAGCACGGGGAGAGGATACGAGCAGTACTTC; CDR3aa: CASSTGRGYEQYF
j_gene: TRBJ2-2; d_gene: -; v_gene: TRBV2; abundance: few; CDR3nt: TGTGCCAGCAGTTCCCACACCGGGGAGCTGTTTTTT; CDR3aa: CASSSHTGELFF
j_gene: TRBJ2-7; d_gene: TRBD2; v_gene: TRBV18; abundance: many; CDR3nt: TGTGCCAGCTCACCAGGATCGCGGGGGGTCCTCGAGCAGTACTTC; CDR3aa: CASSPGSRGVLEQYF
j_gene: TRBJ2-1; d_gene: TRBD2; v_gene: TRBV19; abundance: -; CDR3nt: TGTGCCAGTAGTATGAGCGGGAGGGCCAATGAGCAGTTCTTC; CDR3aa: CASSMSGRANEQFF
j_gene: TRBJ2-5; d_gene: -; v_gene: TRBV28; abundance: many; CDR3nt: TGTGCCAGCAGCCTAGTATCTACAGAGACCCAGTACTTC; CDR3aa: CASSLVSTETQYF
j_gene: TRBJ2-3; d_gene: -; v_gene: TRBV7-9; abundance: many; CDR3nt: TGTGCCAGCAGCTTAGGGTCGGGGATAAGCACAGATACGCAGTATTTT; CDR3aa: CASSLGSGISTDTQYF
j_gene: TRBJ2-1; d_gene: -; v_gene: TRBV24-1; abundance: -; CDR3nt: TGTGCCACCAGTGGCTTCGGGACGGAATACAATGAGCAGTTCTTC; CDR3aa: CATSGFGTEYNEQFF
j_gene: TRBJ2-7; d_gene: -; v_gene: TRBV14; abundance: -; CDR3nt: TGTGCCAGCAGCCAGTCCAGCTCCTACGAGCAGTACTTC; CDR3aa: CASSQSSSYEQYF
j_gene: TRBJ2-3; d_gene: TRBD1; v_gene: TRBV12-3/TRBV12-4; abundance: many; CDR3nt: TGTGCCAGCAGTTTTATTACAGGGGGCAGGACAGATACGCAGTATTTT; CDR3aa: CASSFITGGRTDTQYF
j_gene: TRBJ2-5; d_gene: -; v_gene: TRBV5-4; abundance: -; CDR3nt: TGTGCCAGCAGCTTGGGTACATGGGTTAAACAAGAGACCCAGTACTTC; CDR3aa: CASSLGTWVKQETQYF
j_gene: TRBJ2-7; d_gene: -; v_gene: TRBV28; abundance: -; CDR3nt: TGTGCCAGCAGTTTAGAATCGTCCGGGGCATGGTACTTC; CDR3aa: CASSLESSGAWYF
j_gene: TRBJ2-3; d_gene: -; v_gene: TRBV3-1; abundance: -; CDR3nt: TGTGCCAGCACCCAACTAGGGGGGAGCACAGATACGCAGTATTTT; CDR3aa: CASTQLGGSTDTQYF
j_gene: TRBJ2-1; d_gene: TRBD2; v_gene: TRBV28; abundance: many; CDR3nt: TGTGCCAGCTCAGGGTTACGAGGCGGGAGAGCCTACAATGAGCAGTTCTTC; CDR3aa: CASSGLRGGRAYNEQFF
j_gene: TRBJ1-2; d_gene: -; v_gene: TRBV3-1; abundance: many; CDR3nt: TGTGCCAGCAGCCCACAGGAGGACTATGGCTACACCTTC; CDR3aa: CASSPQEDYGYTF
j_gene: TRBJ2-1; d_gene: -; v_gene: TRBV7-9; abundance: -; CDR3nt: TGTGCCAGCAGCTTAGGCGGGACAGCCTCCTACAATGAGCAGTTCTTC; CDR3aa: CASSLGGTASYNEQFF
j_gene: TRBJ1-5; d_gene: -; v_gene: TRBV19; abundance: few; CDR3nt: TGTGCCAGCAGTACCACCCTGCGGGGATCGAATCAGCCCCAGCATTTT; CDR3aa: CASSTTLRGSNQPQHF